The entry below describes one T cell receptor beta chain. The repertoire was sequenced with immunoSEQ multiplex PCR; TCRdb's copy has only in-frame clones and lacks some. The data hold 93,000 or so clones, with around 89% observed a single time. This entry is derived from a study of control samples from healthy donors and cancer patients. The sequenced sample consisted of PBMCs. The TCR comes from a man aged 55 to 70 with lung cancer.

The CDR3 loop reads CASTSVPGTDTQYF. CDR3 nucleotide sequence: TGTGCCAGTACTTCCGTGCCTGGCACAGATACGCAGTATTTT. The rearrangement uses TRBV19 and TRBJ2-3; D ambiguous. Trimming cost V 7 bases and J 1 base, with 12 bases left between them. Germline values: CDR1 LNHDA, CDR2 SQIVND (reference sequence). This CDR3 has 14 residues.